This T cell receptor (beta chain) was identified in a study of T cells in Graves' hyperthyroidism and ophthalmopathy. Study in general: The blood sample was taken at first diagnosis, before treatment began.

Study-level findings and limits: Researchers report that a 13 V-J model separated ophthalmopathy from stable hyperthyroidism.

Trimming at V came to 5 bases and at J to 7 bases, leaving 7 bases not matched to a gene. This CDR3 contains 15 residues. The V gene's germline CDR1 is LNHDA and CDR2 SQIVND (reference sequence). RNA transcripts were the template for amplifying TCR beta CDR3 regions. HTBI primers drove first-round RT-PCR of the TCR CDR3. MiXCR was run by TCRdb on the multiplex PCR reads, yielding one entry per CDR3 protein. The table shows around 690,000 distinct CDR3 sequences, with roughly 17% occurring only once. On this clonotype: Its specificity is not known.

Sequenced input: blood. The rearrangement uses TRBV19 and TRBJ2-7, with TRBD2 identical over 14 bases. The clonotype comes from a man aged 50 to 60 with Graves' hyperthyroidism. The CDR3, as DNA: TGTGCCAGTAGTGCGGGGACTAGCGGGAGTAGTGAGCAGTACTTC. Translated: CASSAGTSGSSEQYF.